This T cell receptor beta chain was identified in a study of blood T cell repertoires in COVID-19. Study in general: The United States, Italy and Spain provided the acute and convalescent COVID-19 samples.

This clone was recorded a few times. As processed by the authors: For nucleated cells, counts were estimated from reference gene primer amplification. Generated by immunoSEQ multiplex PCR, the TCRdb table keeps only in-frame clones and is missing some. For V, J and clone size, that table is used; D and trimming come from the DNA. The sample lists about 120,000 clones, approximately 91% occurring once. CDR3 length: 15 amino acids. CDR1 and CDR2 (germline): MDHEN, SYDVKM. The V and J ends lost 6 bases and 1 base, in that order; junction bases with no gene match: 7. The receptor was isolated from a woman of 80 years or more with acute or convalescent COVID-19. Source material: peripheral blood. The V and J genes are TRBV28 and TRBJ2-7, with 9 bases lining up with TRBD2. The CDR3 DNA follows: TGTGCCAGCAGGGAGGCGGGGGGGGTGTCCTACGAGCAGTACTTC. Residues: CASREAGGVSYEQYF. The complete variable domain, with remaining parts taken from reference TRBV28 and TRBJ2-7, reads DVKVTQSSRYLVKRTGEKVFLECVQDMDHENMFWYRQDPGLGLRLIYFSYDVKMKEKGDIPEGYSVSREKKERFSLILESASTNQTSMYLCASREAGGVSYEQYFGPGTRLTVT.